The 22 T cell receptor beta chains below were found in one sample sequenced in a study of cytomegalovirus exposure and HLA in healthy donors. The PCR was carried out with 60 Vbeta primers and 13 Jbeta primers. Using immunoSEQ multiplex PCR, the repertoire was profiled, and TCRdb retains in-frame clones only, with some absent. The sample holds some 140,000 clones, 70% to 75% seen once. The sample was PBMCs. Receptor source: a middle-aged woman in good health and CMV-seronegative.

This clone turned up a few times. The rearrangement uses TRBV19 and TRBJ1-6; 8 positions match TRBD1. CDR1 and CDR2 (germline): LNHDA, SQIVND (reference sequence). The CDR3 sequence is 17 residues long. The V gene end was trimmed by 1 base and the J gene end by 8 bases; junction bases not matched to a gene: 10. CDR3 DNA: TGTGCCAGTAGTATAGTCTGGCAGGGGGCTAATGATTCACCCCTCCACTTT. Its protein is CASSIVWQGANDSPLHF. The variable domain in full, with the rest retrieved from reference TRBV19 and TRBJ1-6, is DGGITQSPKYLFRKEGQNVTLSCEQNLNHDAMYWYRQDPGQGLRLIYYSQIVNDFQKGDIAEGYSVSREKKESFPLTVTSAQKNPTAFYLCASSIVWQGANDSPLHFGNGTRLTVT.

The V and J genes are TRBV6-1 and TRBJ2-2; weak D call: TRBD2 (5 bases). Trimming removed 3 bases from V and 3 bases from J, with 5 bases in between. This CDR3 is 13 amino acids long. CDR1 and CDR2 (germline): MNHNS, SASEGT. The CDR3 coding sequence is TGTGCCAGCAGTGAGGAGGACACCGGGGAGCTGTTTTTT. Its translation: CASSEEDTGELFF.

The CDR3 here is CASRGYPRSNTEAFF. The CDR3 DNA sequence: TGTGCCAGCAGGGGTTACCCTCGTAGCAACACTGAAGCTTTCTTT. V gene TRBV27 combines with J gene TRBJ1-1; D not certain. The CDR3 extends over 15 amino acids. The V gene's germline CDR1 is MNHEY and CDR2 SMNVEV (reference sequence). V dropped 6 bases and J dropped 2 bases, with 16 bases sitting between them.

The rearrangement links TRBV6-5 to TRBJ1-1; 7 bases are shared with TRBD1. Germline CDR1 and CDR2: MNHEY and SVGAGI. V was clipped by 0 bases and J by 6 bases; unmatched bases: 10. This CDR3 contains 16 residues. The CDR3 bases are TGTGCCAGCAGTTACTCGAGAGGGGGCGGCCGGCCTGAAGCTTTCTTT. Translation gives CASSYSRGGGRPEAFF.

This clone was observed a handful of times. The chain has TRBV11-2 and TRBJ1-1, with unresolved D. Trimming cost V 5 bases and J 0 bases, with 13 bases left between them. The CDR3 sequence is 15 residues long. Per germline, CDR1 SGHAT and CDR2 FQNNGV. CDR3 loop: CASSPFETLNTEAFF. The CDR3 coding sequence is TGTGCCAGCAGCCCTTTTGAGACACTGAACACTGAAGCTTTCTTT.

The V and J genes are TRBV7-2 and TRBJ1-4; TRBD1 aligns across 9 bases. The V and J ends lost 4 bases and 8 bases, in that order; junction bases with no gene match: 5. The length of the CDR3 is 14 residues. Germline V gene data show CDR1 as SGHTA and CDR2 as FQGNSA. The CDR3 loop reads CASSSQGASEKLFF. The CDR3, as DNA: TGTGCCAGCAGCTCACAGGGGGCGAGCGAAAAACTGTTTTTT. Supplemented by reference TRBV7-2 and TRBJ1-4, the full variable domain reads GAGVSQSPSNKVTEKGKDVELRCDPISGHTALYWYRQSLGQGLEFLIYFQGNSAPDKSGLPSDRFSAERTGGSVSTLTIQRTQQEDSAVYLCASSSQGASEKLFFGSGTQLSVL.

The chain is built from TRBV5-1 and TRBJ2-1, with TRBD2 matching 14 bases. CDR1 is SGHRS, CDR2 YFSETQ, per germline. V was clipped by 4 bases and J by 4 bases; unmatched bases: 4. The CDR3 loop spans 16 amino acids. The CDR3: CASSKGLAGAYNEQFF. CDR3 nucleotides: TGCGCCAGCAGCAAGGGACTAGCGGGGGCATACAATGAGCAGTTCTTC.

This chain links TRBV9 with TRBJ1-6; D is perhaps TRBD1 (5 bases). CDR1 and CDR2 from the germline V gene are SGDLS and YYNGEE. Trimming stripped 0 bases from V and 10 bases from J, with 11 bases between. The CDR3 spans 14 residues. CDR3 bases: TGTGCCAGCAGCGTAGGTCAGGGAGGATCACCCCTCCACTTT. The encoded protein is CASSVGQGGSPLHF.

This rearrangement joins TRBV6-1 to TRBJ1-2; 10 nucleotides match TRBD1. This CDR3 is 15 amino acids long. J gave up 4 bases and V 6 bases, and 8 bases lay outside the gene matches. CDR1 and CDR2 from the germline V gene are MNHNS and SASEGT. CDR3 amino acids: CASSLNDRGPYGYTF. The CDR3 DNA reads TGTGCCAGCAGCCTGAACGACAGGGGGCCCTATGGCTACACCTTC.

The genes are TRBV5-1 and TRBJ1-1, with TRBD1 matching 9 bases. The ends lost 6 bases at V and 3 bases at J; junction bases unmatched: 6. The CDR3 consists of 14 residues. In germline, CDR1 is SGHRS, CDR2 YFSETQ. CDR3 protein: CASTPRTGDTEAFF. CDR3 nucleotide sequence: TGCGCCAGCACCCCAAGGACAGGGGACACTGAAGCTTTCTTT. Variable domain in full (rest from reference TRBV5-1 and TRBJ1-1): KAGVTQTPRYLIKTRGQQVTLSCSPISGHRSVSWYQQTPGQGLQFLFEYFSETQRNKGNFPGRFSGRQFSNSRSEMNVSTLELGDSALYLCASTPRTGDTEAFFGQGTRLTVV.

The CDR3, as DNA: TGTGCCAGTAGGGCAGGGTTTATTCCAACTAATGAAAAACTGTTTTTT. Translating it yields CASRAGFIPTNEKLFF. This chain links TRBV19 with TRBJ1-4, with a tentative D call TRBD1 (5 bases). Germline V gives CDR1 LNHDA, CDR2 SQIVND (reference sequence). V gave up 6 bases and J gave up 0 bases, with 14 bases separating them. This CDR3 comprises 16 residues.

In regard to this clone: Sequence at one end of the junction differs from germline and may be a read error. The chain uses TRBV7-9 and TRBJ1-2, with D possibly being TRBD1 (6 bases). CDR3 size: 16 residues. Germline V gene sequence: CDR1 SEHNR, CDR2 FQNEAQ (reference sequence). The CDR3 DNA is TGTTCCAGCAGCTTAGGACAGATTCAGAGCAACTATGGCTACACCTTC. Amino acid sequence: CSSSLGQIQSNYGYTF.

The chain is built from TRBV27 and TRBJ1-3, with a possible D match to TRBD1 (6 bases). Germline CDR1 and CDR2: MNHEY and SMNVEV (reference sequence). Trimming cost V 1 base and J 1 base, with 17 bases left between them. This CDR3 region has 18 residues. CDR3: CASSLYARDIPSGNTIYF. CDR3 DNA: TGTGCCAGCAGTTTATATGCCCGGGACATACCTTCTGGAAACACCATATATTTT.

The chain couples TRBV5-5 to TRBJ2-7; D remains ambiguous. Germline-derived CDR1 and CDR2 are SGHKS and YYEKEE (reference sequence). There are 14 residues in the CDR3. Trimming shortened V by 1 base and J by 0 bases, and 8 bases separated the two germline ends. In nucleotides, the CDR3 is TGTGCCAGCAGCTTGCTAGAGGCCTCCTACGAGCAGTACTTC. This codes for CASSLLEASYEQYF.

The J gene is TRBJ1-1, the V gene TRBV5-1; D is possibly TRBD1 (5 bases). CDR1 and CDR2 (germline): SGHRS, YFSETQ. V lost 4 bases, J lost 5 bases, and 18 bases lay in between. The CDR3 loop spans 15 amino acids. The CDR3 DNA is TGCGCCAGCAGCGGGGCGTTCCGGGCACAGACTGAAGCTTTCTTT. It codes for CASSGAFRAQTEAFF.

The CDR3 is CASSSGLHMNTEAFF. CDR3 nucleotide sequence: TGTGCCAGCAGCTCAGGGCTACACATGAACACTGAAGCTTTCTTT. This chain uses TRBV4-2 with TRBJ1-1; possible D gene TRBD1, 5 bases. The germline V gene encodes CDR1 LGHNA and CDR2 YNFKEQ. The CDR3 has 15 amino acids. Trimming took 5 bases from V and 0 from J, leaving 13 bases between them.

This sequence joins TRBV6-1 and TRBJ1-3, with D possibly TRBD1 on 5 matching bases. This CDR3 is 14 amino acids long. CDR1 and CDR2 from the germline V gene are MNHNS and SASEGT. V lost 4 bases, J lost 3 bases, and 10 bases lay in between. Here the CDR3 DNA reads TGTGCCAGCAGTGTTCTTCAGGGTGGAAACACCATATATTTT. This encodes CASSVLQGGNTIYF.

In DNA, the CDR3 is TGTGCCAGCTCACCAGTTCGGGAAATTCTTCCCGGGGAGCTGTTTTTT. Its translation: CASSPVREILPGELFF. The chain has TRBV18 and TRBJ2-2, with a possible D match to TRBD2 (5 bases). Germline CDR1 reads KGHSH; CDR2 reads LQKENI. V was shortened by 2 bases and J by 6 bases, with 16 bases between the two germline ends. The CDR3 totals 16 residues.

The V call is TRBV5-1, the J call TRBJ2-7, with 8 bases identical to TRBD1. Germline V gene sequence: CDR1 SGHRS, CDR2 YFSETQ. The J segment lost 3 bases and the V segment lost 0 bases, leaving 5 bases of the junction unmatched. The CDR3 has 15 amino acids. CDR3 nucleotides: TGCGCCAGCAGCTTGGGGGGACAGGCGATCTACGAGCAGTACTTC. Its protein is CASSLGGQAIYEQYF.

The V gene is TRBV15, the J gene TRBJ2-4; TRBD2 aligns across 8 bases. V lost 0 bases, J lost 5 bases, and 3 bases stayed unmatched. Per the germline V gene, CDR1 is LNHNV and CDR2 is YYDKDF (reference sequence). The CDR3 is 15 amino acids. CDR3 in DNA: TGTGCCACCAGCAGAGATCGGGGGGGAGAAAACATTCAGTACTTC. It is translated as CATSRDRGGENIQYF.

The chain carries TRBV6-5 and TRBJ2-5; 9 bases agree with TRBD2. The J segment lost 3 bases and the V segment lost 5 bases, leaving 7 bases of the junction unmatched. In germline, CDR1 is MNHEY, CDR2 SVGAGI. This CDR3 contains 15 residues. In DNA, the CDR3 is TGTGCCAGCAGTGGACTAGCGTTAGGAGAAGAGACCCAGTACTTC. Encoded protein: CASSGLALGEETQYF.

The J gene is TRBJ2-7, the V gene TRBV19; 7 bases line up with TRBD1. CDR1 and CDR2 (germline): LNHDA, SQIVND (reference sequence). There are 15 residues in the CDR3. V shed 5 bases and J 6 bases; nucleotides not matched to a gene: 13. The DNA of the CDR3 is TGTGCCAGTAGTGTTGACAGGGATAAAGGACGCGAGCAGTACTTC. Protein product: CASSVDRDKGREQYF.